The T cell receptor (beta chain) under discussion was sequenced for a study of cytomegalovirus exposure and HLA in healthy donors. Broader study findings: Investigators reported 164 TCR beta chains as tied to cytomegalovirus. Presence/absence analyses took donor sequencing depth as roughly uniform. An analysis done earlier found most TCR beta V segments productive about 90% or about 30% of the time.

PCR amplification relied on 60 Vbeta primers (plus 13 Jbeta primers). Produced via immunoSEQ multiplex PCR; TCRdb's table is partial and in-frame only. This listing includes 130,000 or so clones. V shed 0 bases, J shed 9 bases, and the junction held 9 bases outside the gene matches. The CDR3 sequence is 18 residues long. Germline lookup yields CDR1 SGHTA and CDR2 FQGTGA. With respect to this clone: What it binds is unknown.

The chain recombines TRBV7-3 with TRBJ2-3; 16 bases match TRBD2. The origin of this receptor is a man aged 18-30 years in good health and CMV-seronegative. Sequenced: PBMCs. The CDR3 spells CASSLTGTSGGAYRTQYF. The CDR3, as DNA: TGTGCCAGCAGCTTAACCGGGACTAGCGGGGGGGCTTACAGAACGCAGTATTTT.